This T cell receptor beta chain was identified in a study of T cell changes during pregnancy in multiple sclerosis. Repertoires were generated with immunoSEQ multiplex PCR, while TCRdb's copy carries only in-frame clones and drops some. The sample has 50,000 to 75,000 clones; about nine tenths are singletons. This sequence originates from a female donor in good health, enrolled as a control in a pregnancy study. The material sequenced was peripheral blood, taken after pregnancy.

CDR3 residues: CASRNSGGVRDTQYF. CDR3 bases: TGTGCCAGCAGAAATAGCGGGGGGGTTAGGGATACGCAGTATTTT. The chain joins TRBV5-6 to TRBJ2-3, with TRBD2 matching over 11 bases. The germline CDR1 and CDR2 sequences are SGHDT and YYEEEE. Germline trimming cut 5 bases from V and 6 bases from J; bases unmatched to any gene: 8. The CDR3 is made up of 15 amino acids. The full variable domain, completed using reference TRBV5-6 and TRBJ2-3, is DAGVTQSPTHLIKTRGQQVTLRCSPKSGHDTVSWYQQALGQGPQFIFQYYEEEERQRGNFPDRFSGHQFPNYSSELNVNALLLGDSALYLCASRNSGGVRDTQYFGPGTRLTVL.